This TCR beta chain was documented in a study of T-cell reconstitution after alpha-beta-depleted transplantation in children. Study-level results: Several patients had high TCRbeta diversity at day 60; it came from surviving recipient T cells and thymic progenitors. At the one-year point after transplant, T-cell counts and TCRbeta diversity were found to come mostly from T cells that had been newly produced. About two months after transplant, alpha-beta T cells reportedly came from several hundred expanded graft clones.

Ten or more counts support this clonotype. Its antigen is still unknown. Molecular barcoding with unique molecular identifiers was used for the TCRbeta library. TCRdb independently ran MiXCR on the PCR reads; one entry per CDR3 protein. Here the sample spans about 200,000 distinct CDR3 sequences, roughly 6.3% being singletons. The CDR3 totals 14 residues. From germline, CDR1 is LGHNA and CDR2 YNFKEQ. Trimming left V 1 base short and J 5 bases short, with 9 bases between. The J gene is TRBJ2-1, the V gene TRBV4-2; D gene ambiguous. The sequence was obtained from a girl under two years old with combined immunodeficiency, due to receive a stem cell transplant. The sequencing used PBMCs, collected before TCRalphabeta/CD19-depleted stem cell transplant. The CDR3 sequence: CASSQGQPNNEQFF. Here the CDR3 DNA reads TGTGCCAGCAGCCAAGGTCAACCTAACAATGAGCAGTTCTTC.